These T cell receptor beta chains were read from a single sample in a study of OX40 agonist ivuxolimab in advanced cancers. Some clones are missing from TCRdb's copy, which holds only in-frame ones; the method was immunoSEQ multiplex PCR. The sample holds 45,000 to 75,000 clones; 79% are singletons and the top ten take approximately 1.1%. Here the sequenced sample was CD4+ or CD8+ T cells sorted from blood, taken in a trial of the OX40 agonist ivuxolimab. The source is an adult with an advanced solid tumor such as melanoma, head and neck, liver or kidney cancer. Each CDR3 is given with its conserved first and last residue. The order of the fields is J gene, clone size, D gene, V gene, CDR3 DNA, CDR3 protein. A D gene is named only where the DNA matches it firmly. Expanded clones are given a class, and other clones once, few, many or no size at all.

TRBJ2-7,NA,TRBD1,TRBV18,TGTGCCAGCTCACCAACGACAGGGATCTACGAGCAGTACTTC,CASSPTTGIYEQYF
TRBJ1-4,NA,NA,TRBV28,TGTGCCAGCAGTCCGACGTCAGGGAATTCTGAAAAACTGTTTTTT,CASSPTSGNSEKLFF
TRBJ1-6,NA,NA,TRBV18,TGTGCCAGCTCACTAGGAGACAATAATTCACCCCTCCACTTT,CASSLGDNNSPLHF
TRBJ2-7,NA,NA,TRBV28,TGTGCCAGCAGTTTTCTTGCCGGAGAGCAGTACTTC,CASSFLAGEQYF
TRBJ2-4,NA,NA,TRBV29-1,TGCAGCGTTGAGTTGACTCAGGGAAACATTCAGTACTTC,CSVELTQGNIQYF
TRBJ2-1,NA,TRBD2,TRBV5-1,TGCGCCAGCAGCTTGTCCCTAGCGGCCTACAATGAGCAGTTCTTC,CASSLSLAAYNEQFF
TRBJ2-7,NA,TRBD2,TRBV6-5,TGTGCCAGCAGGGTCCGAAGCGGGAGGAACGACGAGCAGTACTTC,CASRVRSGRNDEQYF
TRBJ2-2,NA,NA,TRBV27,TGTGCCAGCAAGGAATACCAGGGTAACACCGGGGAGCTGTTTTTT,CASKEYQGNTGELFF
TRBJ2-5,NA,TRBD2,TRBV10-3,TGTGCCATCAGCGACCTAGCGGGAGGAGAGACCCAGTACTTC,CAISDLAGGETQYF
TRBJ1-2,NA,NA,TRBV2,TGTGCCAGCAGTGTGGGGGCAGGGCTTAACTATGGCTACACCTTC,CASSVGAGLNYGYTF
TRBJ2-5,NA,TRBD2,TRBV19,TGTGCCACCGGACTAGCCCAAGAGACCCAGTACTTC,CATGLAQETQYF
TRBJ2-5,NA,TRBD1,TRBV6-6,TGTGCCAGCAGTTACGGCTGGACAGGGGGCCAAGAGACCCAGTACTTC,CASSYGWTGGQETQYF
TRBJ2-2,NA,NA,TRBV7-9,TGTGCCAGCAGCCCCTCGGTAGGAGGCAGCTTTACCGGGGAGCTGTTTTTT,CASSPSVGGSFTGELFF
TRBJ2-1,NA,NA,TRBV6-1,TGTGCCAGCAGTGAAGCGGGGGCGGGCCATGAGCAGTTCTTC,CASSEAGAGHEQFF
TRBJ2-7,NA,NA,TRBV5-1,TGCGCCAGCAGCCCGGGGGTAGGGGGAAGCTCCTACGAGCAGTACTTC,CASSPGVGGSSYEQYF
TRBJ1-1,NA,NA,TRBV4-1,TGCGCCAGCACCCTAAGCGGGTTGGAGAACACTGAAGCTTTCTTT,CASTLSGLENTEAFF
TRBJ2-5,once,NA,TRBV28,TGTGCCAGCAGTAATTCCGACGGAAAGTACCAAGAGACCCAGTACTTC,CASSNSDGKYQETQYF
TRBJ2-5,NA,TRBD2,TRBV4-1,TGCGCCAGCAGCCAAGATACTAGCGGGGTTCAAGAGACCCAGTACTTC,CASSQDTSGVQETQYF
TRBJ2-1,NA,TRBD2,TRBV9,TGTGCCAGCAGCGTAGGATCTTTCGGGACTAGCGGGATTGAGCAGTTCTTC,CASSVGSFGTSGIEQFF
TRBJ2-7,NA,TRBD2,TRBV6-1,TGTGCCAGCAGTGATCTAGCGGGAGTGTACGAGCAGTACTTC,CASSDLAGVYEQYF
TRBJ2-1,NA,NA,TRBV7-8,TGTGCCAGCAGCTTAGATCAGGGGCACAATGAGCAGTTCTTC,CASSLDQGHNEQFF
TRBJ2-7,few,NA,TRBV30,TGTGCCTGGAGTGGGCATTCCTACGAGCAGTACTTC,CAWSGHSYEQYF
TRBJ2-1,few,TRBD2,TRBV7-2,TGTGCCAGCAGCTTACTCGGGGGGGAGTACAATGAGCAGTTCTTC,CASSLLGGEYNEQFF
TRBJ2-7,NA,TRBD2,TRBV10-1,TGCGCCAGCGGGACTAGTCAGCGTTGCGAGCAGTACTTC,CASGTSQRCEQYF
TRBJ2-2,few,NA,TRBV10-3,TGTGCCTCGACCGGGACGGCGAACACCGGGGAGCTGTTTTTT,CASTGTANTGELFF
TRBJ2-6,NA,NA,TRBV9,TGTGCCAGCAGCTTAGAACCAGTGGCAGTCTCTGGGGCCAACGTCCTGACTTTC,CASSLEPVAVSGANVLTF
TRBJ1-2,NA,NA,TRBV6-5,TGTGCCAGCAGCCGAACAGCCTTTAGGGCCCACACCTTC,CASSRTAFRAHTF
TRBJ2-7,NA,NA,TRBV6-4,TGTGCCAGCAGTGAAGCTGGCCGAAGTTACTACGAGCAGTACTTC,CASSEAGRSYYEQYF
TRBJ2-2,NA,TRBD2,TRBV19,TGTGCCAGTAGTATGGGACTAGCAGAAACCGGGGAGCTGTTTTTT,CASSMGLAETGELFF
TRBJ2-2,NA,NA,TRBV2,TGTGCCAGCATGGCGGAAACGGACACCGGGGAGCTGTTTTTT,CASMAETDTGELFF
TRBJ1-4,NA,TRBD1,TRBV30,TGTGCCTCCGCGACAGGGAGCTATGAAAAACTGTTTTTT,CASATGSYEKLFF
TRBJ2-7,NA,TRBD2,TRBV28,TGTGCCAGCAGTACTGGACTAGCGGGAGGGCGTGTGCGCGAGCAGTACTTC,CASSTGLAGGRVREQYF
TRBJ2-5,NA,TRBD2,TRBV7-9,TGTGCCAGCAGCTTTTTTAGCGGGAGGCGTCGAGAGACCCAGTACTTC,CASSFFSGRRRETQYF
TRBJ2-1,NA,TRBD2,TRBV18,TGTGCCAGCTCACCGATCCGACTAGCGGGAGGGCAAGGGTACAATGAGCAGTTCTTC,CASSPIRLAGGQGYNEQFF
TRBJ1-3,NA,TRBD1,TRBV7-3,TGTGCCAGCAGCCATCGGACAGGGGCGGCGCGGGGCTCTGGAAACACCATATATTTT,CASSHRTGAARGSGNTIYF
TRBJ1-1,once,NA,TRBV7-9,TGTGCCAGCAGCCCCCAAGGGGGGAGGACTGAAGCTTTCTTT,CASSPQGGRTEAFF
TRBJ2-7,NA,NA,TRBV18,TGTGCCAGCTCACCATTCTCAGCAGGGGGGGCATACGAGCAGTACTTC,CASSPFSAGGAYEQYF
TRBJ2-5,NA,NA,TRBV7-9,TGTGCCAGCAGCTTACTCGGGCTTCAAGAGACCCAGTACTTC,CASSLLGLQETQYF
TRBJ2-5,NA,NA,TRBV12-5,TGTGCTAGTGCCGCGGGTTCCAGCCGAGAGACCCAGTACTTC,CASAAGSSRETQYF
TRBJ2-1,NA,NA,TRBV11-3,TGTGCCAGCAGCCAAAACAGGGTGAGGAATGAGCAGTTCTTC,CASSQNRVRNEQFF
TRBJ2-1,few,NA,TRBV6-1,TGTGCCAGCAGTGAGCGGACAGCCTCCTACAATGAGCAGTTCTTC,CASSERTASYNEQFF
TRBJ2-6,NA,NA,TRBV5-1,TGCGCCAGCAGCTTGGCCTACGACACTGGGGCCAACGTCCTGACTTTC,CASSLAYDTGANVLTF
TRBJ1-1,few,NA,TRBV4-1,TGCGCCAGCAGCCAAGAAGGGGGGTCGCGCACTGAAGCTTTCTTT,CASSQEGGSRTEAFF
TRBJ1-3,NA,TRBD1,TRBV19,TGTGCCAGTAGGAGAACAGGGGGCCTGGGAAACACCATATATTTT,CASRRTGGLGNTIYF
TRBJ1-2,NA,NA,TRBV11-2,TGTGCCAGCAGCTTTCGGCGGACAGATAACTATGGCTACACCTTC,CASSFRRTDNYGYTF
TRBJ1-5,once,NA,TRBV12-5,TGTGCTAGTGGTTTGGGCAATCAGCCCCAGCATTTT,CASGLGNQPQHF
TRBJ1-4,NA,NA,TRBV11-3,TGTGCCAGCAGCTCTTGGGAGAGTGTGGGGAATGAAAAACTGTTTTTT,CASSSWESVGNEKLFF
TRBJ1-2,NA,NA,TRBV6-1,TGTGCCAGCAGTGAAGCCATCAGATCTGATGGCTACACCTTC,CASSEAIRSDGYTF
TRBJ2-1,NA,NA,TRBV18,TGTGCCAGCTCACCCCGGGACAACGTATACAATGAGCAGTTCTTC,CASSPRDNVYNEQFF
TRBJ2-1,NA,NA,TRBV6-6,TGTGCCAGCAGTTACTCTCAGGTAGACAATGAGCAGTTCTTC,CASSYSQVDNEQFF
TRBJ2-2,once,TRBD2,TRBV11-3,TGTGCCAGCAGAACTAGCGGTGGCGAGCTGTTTTTT,CASRTSGGELFF